Following are 25 T cell receptor beta chains from one sample sequenced in a study of T cell responses to AZD1222 COVID-19 vaccine. Assay: immunoSEQ multiplex PCR; the TCRdb copy retains only in-frame clones and omits some. The sample records roughly 140,000 clones, 88% being singletons. This material consisted of peripheral blood, taken on day 0 of AZD1222 vaccination. These receptors originate from an adult in good health.

This sequence joins TRBV3-1 (or the pseudogene TRBV3-2) and TRBJ2-2; TRBD2 agrees at 7 bases. Looked up from germline, CDR1 is LGHDT and CDR2 is YNNKEL (reference sequence). This CDR3 spans 15 amino acids. V shed 6 bases, J shed 0 bases, and the junction held 4 bases outside the gene matches. CDR3 in amino acids: CASRPGLSNTGELFF. The CDR3 DNA follows: TGTGCCAGCAGGCCGGGACTATCGAACACCGGGGAGCTGTTTTTT.

This clone was seen only once. The V gene is TRBV2, the J gene TRBJ1-5; no clear D. CDR1 SNHLY and CDR2 FYNNEI come from the germline V gene. The CDR3 consists of 14 residues. Trimming removed 2 bases at V and 6 bases at J, with 11 bases between. DNA for the CDR3: TGTGCCAGCAGTGAAAGGCTGGGAGGTCAGCCCCAGCATTTT. This encodes CASSERLGGQPQHF.

The V gene is TRBV7-2, the J gene TRBJ1-2; D uncertain. CDR3 length: 13 amino acids. Deletions cut 0 bases from V and 5 bases from J, with 7 bases between. The V gene's germline CDR1 is SGHTA and CDR2 FQGNSA. CDR3 in DNA: TGTGCCAGCAGCTTAGCGCGGAGTTATGGCTACACCTTC. Protein product: CASSLARSYGYTF.

This clone was observed a single time. This chain uses TRBV14 with TRBJ1-1; possibly TRBD1 for D (6 bases). This CDR3 comprises 16 residues. Deletions cut 2 bases from V and 0 bases from J, with 13 bases between. CDR1 is SGHDN, CDR2 FVKESK, per germline. CDR3 residues: CASSQFPTGMNTEAFF. The CDR3 DNA follows: TGTGCCAGCAGCCAATTTCCTACAGGGATGAACACTGAAGCTTTCTTT.

This CDR3 reads CASSLPQGSGNTIYF. CDR3 coding DNA: TGTGCCAGCAGCTTGCCCCAAGGCTCTGGAAACACCATATATTTT. The chain links TRBV5-4 to TRBJ1-3; D gene uncertain. Germline CDR1 is SGHNT and CDR2 is YYREEE (reference sequence). The CDR3 is 15 amino acids. The V gene lost 1 base and the J gene lost 0 bases, with 8 bases spanning the gap.

The chain joins TRBV30 to TRBJ1-6; D possibly corresponds to TRBD1 (5 bases). CDR3 length: 14 residues. Trimming took 4 bases from V and 2 from J, leaving 9 bases between them. Germline CDR1 is GTSNPN and CDR2 is SVGIG (reference sequence). The CDR3 protein is CAWNGAAYNSPLHF. The CDR3, as DNA: TGTGCCTGGAACGGGGCCGCCTATAATTCACCCCTCCACTTT.

This rearrangement joins TRBV5-1 to TRBJ2-1; the D is unclear. The CDR3 loop spans 13 amino acids. The germline V gene has CDR1 SGHRS and CDR2 YFSETQ. The V end lost 7 bases, the J end lost 0 bases, and 8 bases lay between the germline ends. The CDR3 sequence is CASWKSSYNEQFF. CDR3 nucleotide sequence: TGCGCCAGCTGGAAGAGCTCCTACAATGAGCAGTTCTTC.

The chain recombines TRBV7-6 with TRBJ1-3; 7 positions match TRBD1. Germline V lookup: CDR1 SGHVS, CDR2 FNYEAQ. The CDR3 spans 15 residues. V shed 5 bases and J 4 bases; nucleotides not matched to a gene: 8. The CDR3, as DNA: TGTGCCAGCAGCACATTCCCGACAGGGGGAAACACCATATATTTT. It encodes CASSTFPTGGNTIYF.

In this sample, this clone turned up a few times. The rearrangement uses TRBV19 and TRBJ2-7; 10 nucleotides align to TRBD2. V lost 3 bases, J lost 2 bases, and 7 bases stayed unmatched. The CDR3 is 16 amino acids. CDR1 and CDR2 (germline): LNHDA, SQIVND (reference sequence). CDR3 DNA: TGTGCCAGTAGTATTCGGGCTAGCGGGAGTCCCTACGAGCAGTACTTC. Protein product: CASSIRASGSPYEQYF.

The chain joins TRBV28 to TRBJ2-7, with a weak D call TRBD2 (6 bases). V lost 2 bases to trimming and J lost 0 bases, with 11 bases between them. Looked up from germline, CDR1 is MDHEN and CDR2 is SYDVKM. There are 15 residues in the CDR3. The CDR3 DNA is TGTGCCAGCAGTTTAGATTCGACTAGCTCCTACGAGCAGTACTTC. This codes for CASSLDSTSSYEQYF.

The chain carries TRBV4-3 and TRBJ2-3; 7 nucleotides align to TRBD2. This CDR3 contains 15 residues. After removal of 0 bases from V and 4 bases from J, the junction contained 4 bases not matched to a gene. CDR1 and CDR2 (germline): LGHNA, YSLEER. The CDR3 nucleotides read TGCGCCAGCAGCCAAGAGGGAGGGGCTTCAGATACGCAGTATTTT. Protein: CASSQEGGASDTQYF.

The chain carries TRBV4-3 and TRBJ2-1; 13 nucleotides agree with TRBD2. Germline loops: CDR1 LGHNA, CDR2 YSLEER. J was trimmed by 10 bases and V by 0 bases; bases with no gene match: 3. CDR3 length: 15 residues. The CDR3 DNA sequence: TGCGCCAGCAGCCAAGATGGACTAGCGGGAGCAGAGCAGTTCTTC. As protein: CASSQDGLAGAEQFF.

The J gene is TRBJ2-3, the V gene TRBV7-2; 12 bases map to TRBD2. Trimming took 5 bases from V and 5 from J; bases not matched to a gene: 5. Germline CDR1 and CDR2: SGHTA and FQGNSA. The CDR3 length is 15 residues. The CDR3 coding sequence is TGTGCCAGCAGCCGGACTAGCGGGGCTGTAGATACGCAGTATTTT. The encoded protein is CASSRTSGAVDTQYF.

The chain is built from TRBV7-9 and TRBJ2-1; possible D gene TRBD2, 6 bases. The germline V and J ends were trimmed by 1 base and 5 bases, with 9 bases remaining between them. Germline V CDR1 and CDR2: SEHNR, FQNEAQ (reference sequence). The CDR3 consists of 14 residues. DNA for the CDR3: TGTGCCAGCAGCTTAGGCGGGACCCACAATGAGCAGTTCTTC. Amino acids: CASSLGGTHNEQFF.

This clone was found once. The V and J genes are TRBV12-3 or TRBV12-4 and TRBJ1-1, with unresolved D. The CDR3 runs to 13 residues. V lost 3 bases and J lost 4, with 9 bases in between. CDR3 bases: TGTGCCAGCAGTTTCAATCGGGGCACTGAAGCTTTCTTT. It yields the protein CASSFNRGTEAFF.

This sequence joins TRBV18 and TRBJ1-2, with 7 positions matching TRBD1. The CDR3 contains 15 residues. The V segment lost 1 base and the J segment 7 bases; nucleotides outside the gene matches: 9. The germline gives CDR1 KGHSH, CDR2 LQKENI. CDR3 bases: TGTGCCAGCTCACCACTAGACAGGGTCCGCTCTGGCTACACCTTC. This encodes CASSPLDRVRSGYTF. Supplemented by reference TRBV18 and TRBJ1-2, the full variable domain reads NAGVMQNPRHLVRRRGQEARLRCSPMKGHSHVYWYRQLPEEGLKFMVYLQKENIIDESGMPKERFSAEFPKEGPSILRIQQVVRGDSAAYFCASSPLDRVRSGYTFGSGTRLTVV.

The V and J genes are TRBV2 and TRBJ2-1; D is perhaps TRBD1 (7 bases). Germline V gene sequence: CDR1 SNHLY, CDR2 FYNNEI. This CDR3 is 15 amino acids long. Trimming pared 0 bases from V and 14 bases from J, leaving 20 bases between. CDR3 sequence (DNA): TGTGCCAGCAGTGAAGCGCTTGGAGGGGGCAATCGAGAGTTCTTC. Encoded protein: CASSEALGGGNREFF.

The chain links TRBV19 to TRBJ2-1, with 8 bases fitting TRBD2. The CDR3 has 15 amino acids. Per the germline V gene, CDR1 is LNHDA and CDR2 is SQIVND (reference sequence). Trimming took 5 bases from V and 4 from J; bases not matched to a gene: 7. CDR3 bases: TGTGCCAGTAGTTTTCGAGCGGGAGTATACAATGAGCAGTTCTTC. Translating gives CASSFRAGVYNEQFF. The whole variable domain, filled in from reference TRBV19 and TRBJ2-1, reads DGGITQSPKYLFRKEGQNVTLSCEQNLNHDAMYWYRQDPGQGLRLIYYSQIVNDFQKGDIAEGYSVSREKKESFPLTVTSAQKNPTAFYLCASSFRAGVYNEQFFGPGTRLTVL.

The chain links TRBV27 to TRBJ1-5; the D is unclear. V gave up 0 bases and J gave up 3 bases, with 6 bases separating them. The germline gives CDR1 MNHEY, CDR2 SMNVEV (reference sequence). This CDR3 has 14 residues. The CDR3, as DNA: TGTGCCAGCAGTTTATCAGGCGTCAATCAGCCCCAGCATTTT. This codes for CASSLSGVNQPQHF.

This chain links TRBV30 with TRBJ1-6; D is possibly TRBD1 (6 bases). This CDR3 has 14 residues. Trimming shortened V by 1 base and J by 7 bases, and 11 bases separated the two germline ends. From germline, CDR1 is GTSNPN and CDR2 SVGIG (reference sequence). The CDR3 here is CAWSGGGWNSPLHF. The CDR3 nucleotides are TGTGCCTGGAGTGGGGGGGGCTGGAATTCACCCCTCCACTTT.

The V call is TRBV19, the J call TRBJ1-4, with a possible D match to TRBD1 (6 bases). The V gene's germline CDR1 is LNHDA and CDR2 SQIVND (reference sequence). This CDR3 is 12 amino acids long. Trimming removed 1 base from V and 15 bases from J, with 12 bases in between. The CDR3 loop reads CASSIVSGQMFF. The CDR3, as DNA: TGTGCCAGTAGTATAGTATCGGGACAAATGTTTTTT. The full variable domain, completed using reference TRBV19 and TRBJ1-4, is DGGITQSPKYLFRKEGQNVTLSCEQNLNHDAMYWYRQDPGQGLRLIYYSQIVNDFQKGDIAEGYSVSREKKESFPLTVTSAQKNPTAFYLCASSIVSGQMFFGSGTQLSVL.

This clone has a handful of counts. The chain has TRBV28 and TRBJ1-1; D not certain. The ends were cut back, 4 bases at V and 2 bases at J, with 5 bases in the middle. The CDR3 length is 12 residues. Germline assignment: CDR1 MDHEN and CDR2 SYDVKM. CDR3 DNA sequence: TGTGCCAGCAGTTCCGTAAACACTGAAGCTTTCTTT. Its translation is CASSSVNTEAFF. The variable domain in full, with the rest retrieved from reference TRBV28 and TRBJ1-1, is DVKVTQSSRYLVKRTGEKVFLECVQDMDHENMFWYRQDPGLGLRLIYFSYDVKMKEKGDIPEGYSVSREKKERFSLILESASTNQTSMYLCASSSVNTEAFFGQGTRLTVV.

The rearrangement uses TRBV13 and TRBJ2-4; the D gene could be TRBD1 or TRBD2 (5 bases each). The CDR3 runs 15 residues. V was shortened by 3 bases and J by 9 bases, with 18 bases between the two germline ends. Per germline, CDR1 PRHDT and CDR2 FYEKMQ (reference sequence). CDR3 nucleotide sequence: TGTGCCAGCAGCTTGGGGACGGATGCGGTTGGCATTCAGTACTTC. This codes for CASSLGTDAVGIQYF.

This sequence joins TRBV6-5 and TRBJ1-5; the match to TRBD1 covers 9 bases. Germline loops: CDR1 MNHEY, CDR2 SVGAGI. Trimming removed 3 bases from V and 5 bases from J; junction bases left unmatched: 5. The CDR3 is 15 amino acids. This CDR3 reads CASSYRQGEDQPQHF. In DNA, the CDR3 is TGTGCCAGCAGTTATAGACAGGGGGAAGATCAGCCCCAGCATTTT.

The chain links TRBV27 to TRBJ2-1; D call uncertain. Deletions cut 6 bases from V and 8 bases from J, with 17 bases between. This CDR3 is built from 14 residues. CDR1 and CDR2 (germline): MNHEY, SMNVEV (reference sequence). CDR3 amino acids: CASSRGRLFHEQFF. For the CDR3, the DNA is TGTGCCAGCAGCCGAGGACGACTCTTCCATGAGCAGTTCTTC.